The source of this T cell receptor (beta chain) is a study of blood T cell repertoires in COVID-19. Across the whole study: COVID-19 samples collected from the United States, Italy and Spain covered acute and convalescent phases. T cells, B-cell-depleted T cells, or PBMCs supplied cDNA or gDNA.

Original processing methods: How many nucleated cells were present was estimated from reference gene primer amplification. This table comes from immunoSEQ multiplex PCR, and its TCRdb copy is limited to in-frame clones, with some not included. V, J and clone size reflect that table, while D and trimming were determined from the DNA. The sample consists of approximately 300,000 clones, around 85% of them appearing once. Seattle researchers signed up patients amid active infection and tracked them longitudinally. V dropped 2 bases and J dropped 7 bases, with 8 bases sitting between them. Germline assignment: CDR1 SGHTA and CDR2 FQGNSA. This CDR3 contains 13 residues.

The chain has TRBV7-2 and TRBJ2-2; D uncertain. The source material was peripheral blood. This clonotype was sampled from a human donor with COVID-19, enrolled during active disease. The donor label of this sample is uncertain. As DNA, the CDR3 is TGTGCCAGCAGCTTAATTCGAGGCGGGGAGCTGTTTTTT. Encoded protein: CASSLIRGGELFF.